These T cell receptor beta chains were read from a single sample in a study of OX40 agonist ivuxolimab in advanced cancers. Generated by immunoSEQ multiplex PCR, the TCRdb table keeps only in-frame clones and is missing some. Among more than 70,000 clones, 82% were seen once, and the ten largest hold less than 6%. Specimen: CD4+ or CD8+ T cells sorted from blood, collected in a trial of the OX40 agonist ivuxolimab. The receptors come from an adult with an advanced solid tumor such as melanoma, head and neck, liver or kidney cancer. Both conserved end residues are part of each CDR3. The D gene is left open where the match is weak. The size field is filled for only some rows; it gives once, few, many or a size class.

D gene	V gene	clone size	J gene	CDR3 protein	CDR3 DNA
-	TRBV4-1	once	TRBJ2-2	CASSPSHGNTAVLFF	TGCGCCAGCAGCCCCTCCCACGGGAACACGGCGGTGCTGTTTTTT
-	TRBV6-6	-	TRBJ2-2	CASKDGDGSNTGELFF	TGTGCCAGCAAAGACGGGGACGGATCGAACACCGGGGAGCTGTTTTTT
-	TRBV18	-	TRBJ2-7	CASSPRGPSYEQYF	TGTGCCAGCTCACCACGGGGACCCTCCTACGAGCAGTACTTC
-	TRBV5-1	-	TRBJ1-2	CASSLAGPERGYTF	TGCGCCAGCAGCTTGGCCGGGCCCGAAAGGGGCTACACCTTC
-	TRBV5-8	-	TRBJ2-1	CASSLFRGNSYNEQFF	TGTGCCAGCAGCTTGTTTCGAGGGAACAGCTACAATGAGCAGTTCTTC
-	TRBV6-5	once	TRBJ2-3	CASSSRGQGLNTQYF	TGTGCCAGCAGTTCTAGGGGTCAAGGGCTTAATACGCAGTATTTT
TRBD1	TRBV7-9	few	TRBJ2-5	CASSRGQGFQETQYF	TGTGCCAGCAGCCGCGGACAGGGGTTCCAAGAGACCCAGTACTTC
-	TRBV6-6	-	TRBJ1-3	CASRYGRYSGNTIYF	TGTGCCAGCAGGTACGGACGGTACTCTGGAAACACCATATATTTT
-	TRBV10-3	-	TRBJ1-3	CATRPSSGNTIYF	TGTGCCACCCGACCAAGCTCTGGAAACACCATATATTTT
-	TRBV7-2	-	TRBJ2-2	CASSIIQRGELFF	TGTGCCAGCAGCATTATACAGAGAGGGGAGCTGTTTTTT
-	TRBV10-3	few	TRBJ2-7	CATKRISPGYEQYF	TGTGCCACCAAGAGGATTTCCCCGGGGTACGAGCAGTACTTC
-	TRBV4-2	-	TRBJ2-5	CASSQEGGAGTYQETQYF	TGTGCCAGCAGCCAAGAAGGGGGAGCAGGAACTTACCAAGAGACCCAGTACTTC
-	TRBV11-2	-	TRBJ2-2	CASSLPTGELFF	TGTGCCAGCAGCTTACCCACCGGGGAGCTGTTTTTT
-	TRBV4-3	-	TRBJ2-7	CASSRDRGGLGEQYF	TGCGCCAGCAGCCGAGACAGGGGAGGGTTAGGCGAGCAGTACTTC
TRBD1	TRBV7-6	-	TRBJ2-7	CASSLEGGQGIFYEQYF	TGTGCCAGCAGCTTAGAAGGGGGACAGGGCATTTTCTACGAGCAGTACTTC
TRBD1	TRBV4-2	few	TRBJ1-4	CASSHDRDEKLFF	TGTGCCAGCAGCCATGACAGGGATGAAAAACTGTTTTTT
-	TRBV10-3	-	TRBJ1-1	CAISERGDEAFF	TGTGCCATCAGTGAAAGGGGGGATGAAGCTTTCTTT
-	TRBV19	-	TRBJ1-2	CATLTRQASNYGYTF	TGTGCCACCCTTACCCGACAGGCATCTAACTATGGCTACACCTTC
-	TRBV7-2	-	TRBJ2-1	CASSSALTNYNEQFF	TGTGCCAGCAGCTCCGCCCTAACAAATTACAATGAGCAGTTCTTC
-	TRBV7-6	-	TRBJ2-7	CASSSQGRDYEQYF	TGTGCCAGCAGCTCCCAGGGGAGGGATTACGAGCAGTACTTC
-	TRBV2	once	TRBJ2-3	CASSDGVADTQYF	TGTGCCAGCAGTGATGGCGTAGCCGATACGCAGTATTTT
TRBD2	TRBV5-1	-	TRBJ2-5	CASSSSSGRGGVETQYF	TGCGCCAGCAGCTCATCTAGCGGGAGAGGAGGTGTGGAGACCCAGTACTTC
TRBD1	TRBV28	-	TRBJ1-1	CASSSGAGGNTEAFF	TGTGCCAGCAGTTCGGGAGCAGGGGGGAACACTGAAGCTTTCTTT
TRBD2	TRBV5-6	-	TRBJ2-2	CASSLAPSGSANTGELFF	TGTGCCAGCAGCTTGGCCCCTAGCGGGAGCGCGAACACCGGGGAGCTGTTTTTT
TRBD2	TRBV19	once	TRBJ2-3	CASSIVAGAHADTQYF	TGTGCCAGTAGTATAGTAGCGGGGGCACATGCAGATACGCAGTATTTT
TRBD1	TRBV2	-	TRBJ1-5	CASSFETGLYQPQHF	TGTGCCAGCAGTTTCGAGACAGGGCTGTATCAGCCCCAGCATTTT
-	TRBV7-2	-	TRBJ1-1	CASSLVVSENTEAFF	TGTGCCAGCAGCTTAGTCGTATCGGAGAACACTGAAGCTTTCTTT